This T cell receptor (beta chain) was found in a study of T cell repertoires in cytomegalovirus infection. Study background: Recently identified HLA-C-restricted CMV epitopes were among the peptides used. Public TCR beta signatures provided an indication of both CMV infection and a matching HLA type.

Study-level findings and limits: There were HLA-C-restricted CMV-specific TCR beta clonotypes dominating the ex vivo response. Summed frequency of public TCR beta families distinguished CMV carriers with the relevant HLA.

The CDR3 extends over 13 amino acids. Germline V gene sequence: CDR1 SGHDT, CDR2 YYEEEE. V was clipped by 1 base and J by 5 bases, with 9 bases between them. Via MiXCR, TCRdb re-called the reads, giving one row per CDR3 protein. Among fewer than 950,000 distinct CDR3 sequences listed, 30% to 35% were seen once. This clonotype was picked up a small number of times. Its matching antigen is unknown. The origin of this receptor is a human donor in good health (CMV status not recorded). Some clones in this sample may be carry-over from other donors' samples. This rearrangement joins TRBV5-6 to TRBJ2-5; a possible D gene is TRBD1 (5 bases). The sample in question was cultured CD8+ T cells from PBMCs, obtained from culture after CMV antigen stimulation. The CDR3 loop is CASSLWQGETQYF. CDR3 coding DNA: TGTGCCAGCAGCTTGTGGCAGGGTGAGACCCAGTACTTC.